These 20 T cell receptor beta chains came from one sample sequenced in a study of blood T cell repertoires in COVID-19. Assay: immunoSEQ multiplex PCR; the TCRdb copy retains only in-frame clones and omits some. The table includes about 280,000 clones, roughly 85% detected once. The sequencing input was peripheral blood. All receptors derive from a man aged 45-65 years with active or convalescent COVID-19.

The CDR3 DNA reads TGTGCCAGCAGTTCCGGCAGGAAGCCGTCCTCGGATCAGCCCCAGCATTTT. It yields the protein CASSSGRKPSSDQPQHF. The rearrangement joins TRBV27 to TRBJ1-5; D call uncertain. Between the trimmed V and J ends, which lost 4 bases and 5 bases, there was a span of 21 bases. The germline V gene has CDR1 MNHEY and CDR2 SMNVEV (reference sequence). The CDR3 is made up of 17 amino acids.

The chain couples TRBV15 to TRBJ1-1; possible D gene TRBD1, 6 bases. CDR1 is LNHNV, CDR2 YYDKDF, per germline (reference sequence). Trimming cost V 7 bases and J 0 bases, with 12 bases left between them. This CDR3 is built from 14 residues. This CDR3 is CATNTGHLNTEAFF. The CDR3 DNA reads as TGTGCCACCAACACGGGACACTTGAACACTGAAGCTTTCTTT.

The genes are TRBV29-1 and TRBJ2-5; 10 nucleotides agree with TRBD1. V was pared by 5 bases and J by 7 bases, with 10 bases of the junction left unmatched. The CDR3 extends over 14 amino acids. Germline loops: CDR1 SQVTM, CDR2 ANQGSEA. The CDR3 region has the DNA TGCAGCGTTCGAACCGGGACAGGGGTTGGGACCCAGTACTTC. It translates to CSVRTGTGVGTQYF.

The chain uses TRBV27 and TRBJ2-1, with 7 bases matching TRBD1. The CDR3 is made up of 15 amino acids. The V gene end was trimmed by 4 bases and the J gene end by 2 bases; junction bases not matched to a gene: 5. Germline V CDR1 and CDR2: MNHEY, SMNVEV (reference sequence). The CDR3: CASSSWDSPYNEQFF. The CDR3 DNA is TGTGCCAGCAGTTCATGGGACAGTCCCTACAATGAGCAGTTCTTC.

This rearrangement joins TRBV27 to TRBJ2-5; the match to TRBD2 covers 13 bases. CDR1 and CDR2 (germline): MNHEY, SMNVEV (reference sequence). This CDR3 region has 16 residues. After removal of 5 bases from V and 5 bases from J, the junction contained 8 bases not matched to a gene. DNA of the CDR3: TGTGCCAGCAGTACGAAACTAGCGGGAGGGAAGGAGACCCAGTACTTC. It specifies CASSTKLAGGKETQYF.

The chain employs TRBV5-4 and TRBJ2-1, with TRBD1 identical over 9 bases. CDR3 size: 15 residues. Looked up from germline, CDR1 is SGHNT and CDR2 is YYREEE (reference sequence). Trimming removed 0 bases from V and 8 bases from J; junction bases left unmatched: 6. CDR3 sequence (DNA): TGTGCCAGCAGCTTGGGACAGGGGGTTGAGTATGAGCAGTTCTTC. It is translated as CASSLGQGVEYEQFF.

This clone was recorded a few times. The chain recombines TRBV11-1 with TRBJ2-3; 7 nucleotides line up with TRBD2. Germline V gives CDR1 SGHAT, CDR2 FQDESV (reference sequence). V lost 3 bases and J lost 3; bases outside the gene matches: 3. The CDR3 contains 14 residues. In nucleotides, the CDR3 is TGTGCCAGCAGCTTCGGCGGGAGAACAGATACGCAGTATTTT. Translation gives CASSFGGRTDTQYF.

This sequence joins TRBV20-1 and TRBJ2-7; D is ambiguous. Trimming took 7 bases from V and 3 from J, leaving 10 bases between them. Germline CDR1 is DFQATT and CDR2 is SNEGSKA (reference sequence). This CDR3 has 11 amino acids. The CDR3, as DNA: TGCAGTGGTACTAAAGGCTACGAGCAGTACTTC. Its protein product is CSGTKGYEQYF.

This sequence joins TRBV6-5 and TRBJ2-3; the match to TRBD2 covers 7 bases. J gave up 0 bases and V 3 bases, and 6 bases lay outside the gene matches. The CDR3 loop spans 16 amino acids. Germline CDR1 is MNHEY and CDR2 is SVGAGI. DNA of the CDR3: TGTGCCAGCAGTTATAGGGCTAGCGGAAGCACAGATACGCAGTATTTT. Protein sequence: CASSYRASGSTDTQYF.

A remark on this clone: Other DNA sequences in this sample translate to the same CDR3. The rearrangement uses TRBV5-1 and TRBJ1-2; maybe TRBD1 (6 bases). CDR3 size: 14 residues. From germline, CDR1 is SGHRS and CDR2 YFSETQ. Trimming pared 0 bases from V and 0 bases from J, leaving 6 bases between. CDR3 residues: CASSLGQANYGYTF. As DNA, the CDR3 is TGCGCCAGCAGCTTGGGACAGGCTAACTATGGCTACACCTTC.

This chain joins TRBV6-1 and TRBJ1-2; D unclear. Trimming took 3 bases from V and 7 from J, leaving 12 bases between them. The V gene's germline CDR1 is MNHNS and CDR2 SASEGT. This CDR3 spans 13 amino acids. The CDR3 nucleotides read TGTGCCAGCAGTGAGTCGGGCGGGCTTGGCTACACCTTC. As protein: CASSESGGLGYTF.

The V and J genes are TRBV5-6 and TRBJ2-3; 11 bases are a match to TRBD1. CDR1 is SGHDT, CDR2 YYEEEE, per germline. J was trimmed by 7 bases and V by 3 bases; bases with no gene match: 7. The CDR3 loop spans 15 amino acids. The CDR3: CASSSRDRGEYTQYF. The CDR3 region has the DNA TGTGCCAGCAGCTCTAGGGACAGGGGGGAGTATACGCAGTATTTT.

This rearrangement joins TRBV18 to TRBJ1-2, with TRBD1 matching 7 bases. Germline CDR1 and CDR2: KGHSH and LQKENI. The CDR3 has 15 amino acids. V trimming: 1 base; J trimming: 1 base; junction bases outside the gene matches: 3. CDR3 DNA sequence: TGTGCCAGCTCACCACGGGACAGCCTTAACTATGGCTACACCTTC. Protein product: CASSPRDSLNYGYTF.

For the CDR3, the DNA is TGTGCCAGTAGGAGAGCGAACACCGGGGAGCTGTTTTTT. It is translated as CASRRANTGELFF. This sequence joins TRBV19 and TRBJ2-2; no clear D. From germline, CDR1 is LNHDA and CDR2 SQIVND (reference sequence). The V end lost 6 bases, the J end lost 0 bases, and 5 bases lay between the germline ends. The CDR3 contains 13 residues.

V usage is TRBV5-6 and J usage is TRBJ2-7, with 12 bases matching TRBD2. V was clipped by 3 bases and J by 7 bases; unmatched bases: 2. The CDR3 is made up of 13 amino acids. Germline V lookup: CDR1 SGHDT, CDR2 YYEEEE. The CDR3 loop is CASSWGTSGEQYF. The DNA of the CDR3 is TGTGCCAGCAGCTGGGGGACTAGCGGGGAGCAGTACTTC.

The V call is TRBV5-4, the J call TRBJ2-5; 13 bases fit TRBD2. The ends lost 4 bases at V and 5 bases at J; junction bases unmatched: 5. Germline CDR1 SGHNT, CDR2 YYREEE (reference sequence). This CDR3 is built from 15 residues. For the CDR3, the DNA is TGTGCCAGCAGCCGGGAACTAGCGGGAGGGGAGACCCAGTACTTC. Translation gives CASSRELAGGETQYF.

The chain couples TRBV5-5 to TRBJ1-4; 9 bases align to TRBD1. Germline V gene lookup returns CDR1 SGHKS and CDR2 YYEKEE (reference sequence). The ends lost 5 bases at V and 4 bases at J; junction bases unmatched: 21. This CDR3 comprises 20 residues. CDR3 DNA: TGTGCCAGCAGACGGGGTGGACCGGGACAGGGTTTTTCGGGTAATGAAAAACTGTTTTTT. Translated, it gives CASRRGGPGQGFSGNEKLFF.

This chain uses TRBV29-1 with TRBJ2-1, with 14 bases matching TRBD2. Germline CDR1 is SQVTM and CDR2 is ANQGSEA. V shed 3 bases and J 4 bases; nucleotides not matched to a gene: 5. This CDR3 is built from 16 residues. Here the CDR3 reads CSVDAGTSGRYNEQFF. In nucleotides, the CDR3 is TGCAGCGTTGACGCCGGGACTAGCGGGAGATACAATGAGCAGTTCTTC.

V usage is TRBV28 and J usage is TRBJ2-3, with TRBD2 matching over 12 bases. The V gene end was trimmed by 10 bases and the J gene end by 0 bases; junction bases not matched to a gene: 5. The V gene's germline CDR1 is MDHEN and CDR2 SYDVKM. There are 15 residues in the CDR3. CDR3 amino acids: CATFLAGGSTDTQYF. CDR3 nucleotide sequence: TGTGCCACCTTTCTAGCGGGAGGGAGCACAGATACGCAGTATTTT. Based on the CDR3 plus reference TRBV28 and TRBJ2-3, the full variable domain is DVKVTQSSRYLVKRTGEKVFLECVQDMDHENMFWYRQDPGLGLRLIYFSYDVKMKEKGDIPEGYSVSREKKERFSLILESASTNQTSMYLCATFLAGGSTDTQYFGPGTRLTVL.

Remarks on this clone: At one of its ends the junction is not consistent with the germline gene, which may arise from a read error. The chain carries TRBV9 and TRBJ2-1; 7 bases line up with TRBD2. The CDR3 is 13 amino acids. Looked up from germline, CDR1 is SGDLS and CDR2 is YYNGEE. The CDR3 DNA follows: TGTGCCAGCAGGCCGCGGGACTACGATGAGCAGTTCTTC. Protein: CASRPRDYDEQFF.